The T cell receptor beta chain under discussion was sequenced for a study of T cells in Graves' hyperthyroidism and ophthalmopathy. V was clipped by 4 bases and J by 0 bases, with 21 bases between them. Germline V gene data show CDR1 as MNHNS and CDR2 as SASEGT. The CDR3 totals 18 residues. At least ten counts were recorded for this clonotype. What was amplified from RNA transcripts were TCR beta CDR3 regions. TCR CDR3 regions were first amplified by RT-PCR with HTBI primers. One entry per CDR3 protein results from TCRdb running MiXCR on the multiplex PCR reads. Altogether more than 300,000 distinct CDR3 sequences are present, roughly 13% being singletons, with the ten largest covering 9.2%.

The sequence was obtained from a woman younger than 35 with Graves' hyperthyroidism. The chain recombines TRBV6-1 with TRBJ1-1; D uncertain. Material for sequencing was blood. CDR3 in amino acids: CASSAKDRFRGMNTEAFF. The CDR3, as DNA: TGTGCCAGCAGTGCCAAGGACCGGTTCAGAGGCATGAACACTGAAGCTTTCTTT.